This entry describes one T cell receptor beta chain. V was trimmed by 0 bases and J by 5 bases, leaving 12 bases between them. The germline V gene encodes CDR1 SGDLS and CDR2 YYNGEE. CDR3 size: 15 residues. The data originate from a study of blood T cell repertoires in COVID-19. All enrollees were roughly 18 to 90 years old and from around 25 US areas. Categorization into cohorts depended on clinical history that participants reported. Clones were sequenced by immunoSEQ multiplex PCR, and TCRdb holds only the in-frame ones, with some missing. The sample yields 200,000 or so clones, 80% to 90% seen once.

This TCR came from a woman in her forties with acute COVID-19. Sequencing used PBMCs or T cells enriched from blood (not recorded which). This chain links TRBV9 with TRBJ2-1; TRBD2 is a possible D gene (6 bases). This CDR3 is CASSVAVGGNNEQFF. CDR3 nucleotides: TGTGCCAGCAGCGTAGCGGTGGGGGGAAACAATGAGCAGTTCTTC.